The clone carrying this TCR beta chain ranks as medium-sized. The data are from a study of metastatic and nonmetastatic thyroid tumors. Every patient was untreated before thyroid surgery. Per the study methods: For papillary thyroid cancer, a distant-metastasis classifier was constructed from CDR3 differences observed across clinicopathological groups. TCRdb re-called the PCR reads through MiXCR. TCRdb's processing, not the study's, gives the V and J calls here. Found here are about 7,300 clones, under 20% of them singletons; the top ten hold about 9.3%. Germline values: CDR1 DFQATT, CDR2 SNEGSKA (reference sequence). The CDR3 runs 12 residues. Deletions cut 6 bases from V and 7 bases from J, with 15 bases between.

The receptor comes from a female donor with papillary thyroid cancer or a benign thyroid nodule (not recorded which). Some clones in this sample may be carry-over from other donors' samples. Sequencing used adjacent normal tissue. V usage is TRBV20-1 and J usage is TRBJ1-2, with no clear D. In nucleotides, the CDR3 is TGCAGTGCCGGCGGGCTCCTGAGTGGCTACACCTTC. The encoded protein is CSAGGLLSGYTF.